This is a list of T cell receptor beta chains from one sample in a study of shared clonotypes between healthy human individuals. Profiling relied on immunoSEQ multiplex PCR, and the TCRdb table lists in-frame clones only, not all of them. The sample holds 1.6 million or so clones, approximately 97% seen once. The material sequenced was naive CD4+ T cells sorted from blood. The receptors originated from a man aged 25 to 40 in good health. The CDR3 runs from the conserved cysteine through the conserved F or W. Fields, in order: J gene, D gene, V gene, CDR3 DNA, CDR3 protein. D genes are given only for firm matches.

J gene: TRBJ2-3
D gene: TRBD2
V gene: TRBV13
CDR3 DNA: TGTGCCAGCAGCTTAGGAGCGGGAATTTCAGATACGCAGTATTTT
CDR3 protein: CASSLGAGISDTQYF

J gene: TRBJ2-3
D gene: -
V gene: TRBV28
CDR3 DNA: TGTGCCAGCAGTCCCTCGGGGTTGGAGGCAGATACGCAGTATTTT
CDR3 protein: CASSPSGLEADTQYF

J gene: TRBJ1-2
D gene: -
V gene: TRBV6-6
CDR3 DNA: TGTGCCAGCAGTTACAGTATTGGCTACACCTTC
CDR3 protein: CASSYSIGYTF

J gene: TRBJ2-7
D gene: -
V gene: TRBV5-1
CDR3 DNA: TGCGCCAGCAGCGACTGGCTGGAAGCGCCGTACGAGCAGTACTTC
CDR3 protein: CASSDWLEAPYEQYF

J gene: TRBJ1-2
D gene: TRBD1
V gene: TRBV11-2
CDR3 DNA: TGTGCCAGCAGCGTCACAGGGGGCTTGGTTGGCTACACCTTC
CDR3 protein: CASSVTGGLVGYTF

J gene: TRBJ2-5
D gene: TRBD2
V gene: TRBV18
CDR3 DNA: TGTGCCAGCTCACCGCTGGCTAGCGGGAGGGAAGAGACCCAGTACTTC
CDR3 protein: CASSPLASGREETQYF

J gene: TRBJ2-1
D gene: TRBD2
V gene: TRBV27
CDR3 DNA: TGTGCCAGCAGTTCCGGGACTAGCGGTTCGAATGAGCAGTTCTTC
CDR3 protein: CASSSGTSGSNEQFF

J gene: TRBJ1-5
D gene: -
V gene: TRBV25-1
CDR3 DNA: TGTGCCAGCAGTCAAACCGGGGCCAAGGGCAATCAGCCCCAGCATTTT
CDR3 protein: CASSQTGAKGNQPQHF

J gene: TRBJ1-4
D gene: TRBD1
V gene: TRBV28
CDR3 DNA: TGTGCCAGTAGAGGGGGACAGGGATTCGAAAAACTGTTTTTT
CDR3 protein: CASRGGQGFEKLFF

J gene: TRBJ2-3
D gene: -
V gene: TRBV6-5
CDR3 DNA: TGTGCCAGCAGTTACGGAGGGTTAGCCACAGATACGCAGTATTTT
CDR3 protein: CASSYGGLATDTQYF

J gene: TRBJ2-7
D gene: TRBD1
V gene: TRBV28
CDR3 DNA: TGTGCCAGCAGATGGACAGGGAGCCGCTACGAGCAGTACTTC
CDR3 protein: CASRWTGSRYEQYF